This T cell receptor (beta chain) stems from a study of CD8+ T cells in alopecia areata. Trimming left V 8 bases short and J 0 bases short, with 20 bases between. The CDR3 covers 17 residues. Germline V gene sequence: CDR1 MNHEY, CDR2 SMNVEV (reference sequence). Following extraction, RNA underwent reverse transcription to cDNA, which served as the sequencing template. Data came from immunoSEQ multiplex PCR; TCRdb stores just in-frame clones and leaves some out. Counted here are about 200,000 clones, more than 50% occurring once; the ten biggest clones make up about 5.3%. This clonotype was sampled from a human donor in good health. The chain recombines TRBV27 with TRBJ2-1, with D perhaps TRBD2 (6 bases). The sample consisted of CD8+ T cells sorted from blood. The CDR3 loop reads CASLERGLTSSYNEQFF. For the CDR3, the DNA is TGTGCCAGCCTCGAGAGGGGACTCACTAGCTCCTACAATGAGCAGTTCTTC.